This TCR beta chain was obtained from a study of blood T cell repertoires in COVID-19. The overall study: Spain, Italy and the United States supplied samples that represented acute and convalescent COVID-19. PBMCs, B-cell-depleted T cells, or T cells provided the cDNA or gDNA that made up the material.

Per the authors' pipeline: Amplified reference gene primers provided the basis for estimating nucleated cell counts. Assay: immunoSEQ multiplex PCR; the TCRdb copy retains only in-frame clones and omits some. Clonal size and the V and J genes are those of that table, whereas D and trimming came from the DNA. In the table there are more than 70,000 clones, 65% to 90% of which are singletons. V lost 6 bases to trimming and J lost 0 bases; unmatched junction nucleotides: 6. CDR3 size: 15 residues. CDR1 is MNHEY and CDR2 is SVGAGI in the germline V gene. Sequencing was performed on peripheral blood. This TCR came from a man aged 60 to 75 with acute or convalescent COVID-19. The rearrangement joins TRBV6-5 to TRBJ1-2; 8 bases agree with TRBD1. The CDR3 DNA sequence: TGTGCCAGCAGAGACACAGGGGGGGCTAACTATGGCTACACCTTC. Residues: CASRDTGGANYGYTF.